Listed below are T cell receptor beta chains from one sample, sequenced in a study of technical replicates of blood from a few donors. Here immunoSEQ multiplex PCR was the method, and the copy in TCRdb shows in-frame clones only, minus some. The sample lists around 90,000 clones, 94% occurring once. Sequencing was carried out using T cells isolated from PBMCs. The receptors were gathered from a human donor in good health. Each CDR3 is given with its conserved first and last residue. The D gene is left open where the match is weak. Clone sizes are given selectively: once, few, many, or a class where the clone is expanded.

D: TRBD2
size: .
V: TRBV4-1
J: TRBJ2-6
DNA: TGCGCCAGCAGCCATCCGGGACTAGCGGGAGGGCCATCCGGGGCCAACGTCCTGACTTTC
CDR3: CASSHPGLAGGPSGANVLTF

D: TRBD1
size: few
V: TRBV7-9
J: TRBJ2-2
DNA: TGTGCCAGCCGACTGATGCGGCAGGGGGCCGGGGGGGAGCTGTTTTTT
CDR3: CASRLMRQGAGGELFF

D: .
size: .
V: TRBV7-9
J: TRBJ2-5
DNA: TGTGCCAGCAGCCTACAGGGCCACTTACAAGAGACCCAGTACTTC
CDR3: CASSLQGHLQETQYF

D: .
size: .
V: TRBV6-5
J: TRBJ1-2
DNA: TGTGCCAGCAGTTATCAATCTAACTCTAACTATGGCTACACCTTC
CDR3: CASSYQSNSNYGYTF

D: TRBD1
size: .
V: TRBV7-9
J: TRBJ1-4
DNA: TGTGCCAGCAACGACAGGGGAGAGGAAAAACTGTTTTTT
CDR3: CASNDRGEEKLFF

D: .
size: once
V: TRBV6-6
J: TRBJ2-7
DNA: TGTGCCAGCAGTTATCTATTAGGAGGGATGGGGCACGAGCAGTACTTC
CDR3: CASSYLLGGMGHEQYF

D: TRBD2
size: .
V: TRBV10-3
J: TRBJ2-7
DNA: TGTGCCATCAGTGGGACTGGGGCTAGCGGGGGGGGAGTATACGAGCAGTACTTC
CDR3: CAISGTGASGGGVYEQYF

D: .
size: .
V: TRBV7-8
J: TRBJ2-1
DNA: TGTGCCAGCAGCTCAAGGCGGGACGCAAACGTGTACAATGAGCAGTTCTTC
CDR3: CASSSRRDANVYNEQFF

D: .
size: .
V: TRBV2
J: TRBJ1-1
DNA: TGTGCCAGCAGTGGGGCTAGGGACATGAACACTGAAGCTTTCTTT
CDR3: CASSGARDMNTEAFF

D: TRBD1
size: .
V: TRBV5-1
J: TRBJ1-2
DNA: TGCGCCAGCAGCCCAGGACAGGGCAGGGACTATGGCTACACCTTC
CDR3: CASSPGQGRDYGYTF

D: .
size: once
V: TRBV4-1
J: TRBJ2-7
DNA: TGCGCCAGCAGCCAAGTTCTATCAGGAGGGTACGAGCAGTACTTC
CDR3: CASSQVLSGGYEQYF

D: .
size: .
V: TRBV9
J: TRBJ1-4
DNA: TGTGCCAGCAGCGTAGGAATGAGTAATGAAAAACTGTTTTTT
CDR3: CASSVGMSNEKLFF

D: .
size: .
V: TRBV19
J: TRBJ2-7
DNA: TGTGCCAGTAGTATTGATGCGATAACCTACGAGCAGTACTTC
CDR3: CASSIDAITYEQYF

D: TRBD1
size: .
V: TRBV5-6
J: TRBJ2-7
DNA: TGTGCCAGCAGCTTTGGGCAGGGGGCGACCGAGCAGTACTTC
CDR3: CASSFGQGATEQYF

D: .
size: .
V: TRBV29-1
J: TRBJ2-1
DNA: TGCAGCGTTGACCGGGACATAAAATTTGGTGAGCAGTTCTTC
CDR3: CSVDRDIKFGEQFF

D: .
size: .
V: TRBV7-3
J: TRBJ1-6
DNA: TGTGCCAGCAGCCGGAGACAGGATGACTCACCCCTCCACTTT
CDR3: CASSRRQDDSPLHF

D: .
size: .
V: TRBV18
J: TRBJ1-1
DNA: TGTGCCAGCTCACCCGCGAGGGATACTGAAGCTTTCTTT
CDR3: CASSPARDTEAFF

D: .
size: .
V: TRBV19
J: TRBJ2-2
DNA: TGTGCCATTGCCGGGGTGTCCACCGGGGAGCTGTTTTTT
CDR3: CAIAGVSTGELFF

D: TRBD2
size: .
V: TRBV10-3
J: TRBJ2-7
DNA: TGTGCCATCAGTGCGTTAGCGGGGGCTGCCTACGAGCAGTACTTC
CDR3: CAISALAGAAYEQYF

D: .
size: .
V: TRBV6-5
J: TRBJ1-5
DNA: TGTGCCAGCAGTCCCAGGGTGGGGCAGCCCCAGCATTTT
CDR3: CASSPRVGQPQHF

D: .
size: once
V: TRBV6-5
J: TRBJ2-6
DNA: TGTGCCAGCACCCCAGGGCATGCTGGGGCCAACGTCCTGACTTTC
CDR3: CASTPGHAGANVLTF

D: TRBD1
size: .
V: TRBV28
J: TRBJ2-6
DNA: TGTGCCAGCAGTGGAACTCCGGGACAGGGGGCGCTAGGGGCCAACGTCCTGACTTTC
CDR3: CASSGTPGQGALGANVLTF

D: .
size: .
V: TRBV7-8
J: TRBJ2-5
DNA: TGTGCCAGCAGCTCAAGATTTGTCGGGGAGACCCAGTACTTC
CDR3: CASSSRFVGETQYF

D: TRBD2
size: .
V: TRBV19
J: TRBJ2-2
DNA: TGTGCCAGTCGGAGGACTAGCGGGAGGGTGCCCGGGGAGCTGTTTTTT
CDR3: CASRRTSGRVPGELFF

D: .
size: .
V: TRBV7-2
J: TRBJ2-5
DNA: TGTGCCAGCAGCTTAAGGGGAGAGACCCAGTACTTC
CDR3: CASSLRGETQYF

D: TRBD2
size: .
V: TRBV28
J: TRBJ2-1
DNA: TGTGCCAGCGGTACCAGCGGGAGGCTCCACAATGAGCAGTTCTTC
CDR3: CASGTSGRLHNEQFF

D: .
size: .
V: TRBV29-1
J: TRBJ2-7
DNA: TGCAGCGTCCTACGAGGAAGCTCCTACGAGCAGTACTTC
CDR3: CSVLRGSSYEQYF

D: TRBD1
size: .
V: TRBV6-1
J: TRBJ2-5
DNA: TGTGCCAGCAGCGAGACAGGGGTTCAAGAGACCCAGTACTTC
CDR3: CASSETGVQETQYF

D: TRBD1
size: .
V: TRBV12-5
J: TRBJ2-3
DNA: TGTGCTAGTGGTTTAGGGGACAGGGTGGATTTT
CDR3: CASGLGDRVDF

D: TRBD2
size: .
V: TRBV15
J: TRBJ2-3
DNA: TGTGCCACCAGCAGAGATTTTACTAGCGGAGATACGCAGTATTTT
CDR3: CATSRDFTSGDTQYF

D: TRBD1
size: once
V: TRBV6-1
J: TRBJ2-7
DNA: TGTGCCAGCAGTGAAGGGACAGGGCCCGTCTACGAGCAGTACTTC
CDR3: CASSEGTGPVYEQYF

D: .
size: .
V: TRBV7-9
J: TRBJ2-1
DNA: TGTGCCAGCGAGGGGGATCCCTCCAGGAACAATGAGCAGTTCTTC
CDR3: CASEGDPSRNNEQFF

D: .
size: .
V: TRBV29-1
J: TRBJ2-7
DNA: TGCAGCGTTGTAAGTCCCCATGGAGACTACGAGCAGTACTTC
CDR3: CSVVSPHGDYEQYF

D: .
size: .
V: TRBV5-1
J: TRBJ2-2
DNA: TGCGCCAGCAGCTTCCAACAGGGTAACACCGGGGAGCTGTTTTTT
CDR3: CASSFQQGNTGELFF

D: TRBD2
size: .
V: TRBV27
J: TRBJ2-1
DNA: TGTGCCAGCAGTTTATTTAGACTAGCGGATTTTTCGACCTACAATGAGCAGTTCTTC
CDR3: CASSLFRLADFSTYNEQFF

D: .
size: .
V: TRBV11-2
J: TRBJ1-1
DNA: TGTGCCAGCAGCCCTGGGTATGACAGGCGCACTGAAGCTTTCTTT
CDR3: CASSPGYDRRTEAFF

D: .
size: .
V: TRBV5-1
J: TRBJ2-5
DNA: TGCGCCAGCAGCTCTGGGTGGGGAGGACAAGAGACCCAGTACTTC
CDR3: CASSSGWGGQETQYF

D: .
size: .
V: TRBV11-2
J: TRBJ2-3
DNA: TGTGCCAGCAGCTTAACTGGACAGAGAACTAGCACAGATACGCAGTATTTT
CDR3: CASSLTGQRTSTDTQYF